A single sample is the source of the 25 T cell receptor beta chains below, sequenced in a study of T cells in Graves' hyperthyroidism and ophthalmopathy. Authors of the study amplified TCR beta CDR3 regions from RNA transcripts. Researchers ran a first-round RT-PCR on the TCR CDR3 using the HTBI primer set. From the multiplex PCR reads, TCRdb called clonotypes with MiXCR, one entry per CDR3 protein. This sample has 610,000 or so distinct CDR3 sequences, with about 45% found just once. Material for sequencing was peripheral blood or thyroid tissue (not recorded which). These TCRs come from a woman between 18 and 29 years old with Graves' hyperthyroidism.

Many counts were recorded for this clonotype. This sequence joins TRBV19 and TRBJ2-6, with 10 nucleotides matching TRBD2. Germline CDR1 is LNHDA and CDR2 is SQIVND (reference sequence). This CDR3 has 15 residues. V lost 10 bases to trimming and J lost 2 bases; unmatched junction nucleotides: 5. The CDR3 spells CATNSGRTGANVLTF. The DNA of the CDR3 is TGTGCCACCAATAGCGGGAGGACTGGGGCCAACGTCCTGACTTTC.

This chain uses TRBV7-2 with TRBJ2-2; TRBD1 aligns across 8 bases. Germline trimming cut 3 bases from V and 3 bases from J; bases unmatched to any gene: 3. The CDR3 totals 15 residues. CDR1 is SGHTA, CDR2 FQGNSA, per germline. The CDR3 protein is CASSFRGQDTGELFF. CDR3 sequence (DNA): TGTGCCAGCAGCTTTCGGGGACAGGACACCGGGGAGCTGTTTTTT.

In this sample, this clonotype turned up a few times. The rearrangement joins TRBV7-9 to TRBJ2-5; TRBD1 matches 10 bases. The V gene's germline CDR1 is SEHNR and CDR2 FQNEAQ (reference sequence). The ends lost 5 bases at V and 4 bases at J; junction bases unmatched: 10. The CDR3 loop spans 16 amino acids. The CDR3 DNA is TGTGCCAGCAGCCCTTCGGACAGGGGGAAGGGAGAGACCCAGTACTTC. This translates into CASSPSDRGKGETQYF. Combining the CDR3 with reference TRBV7-9 and TRBJ2-5 gives the whole variable domain DTGVSQNPRHKITKRGQNVTFRCDPISEHNRLYWYRQTLGQGPEFLTYFQNEAQLEKSRLLSDRFSAERPKGSFSTLEIQRTEQGDSAMYLCASSPSDRGKGETQYFGPGTRLLVL.

This clonotype was observed at least ten times. J is TRBJ1-1 and V is TRBV6-6; 7 bases align to TRBD1. The CDR3 spans 15 residues. The germline V gene has CDR1 MNHNY and CDR2 SVGAGI (reference sequence). With V trimmed by 2 bases and J by 5 bases, 8 bases remained unmatched. CDR3 loop: CASSYGLAGGTEAFF. In nucleotides, the CDR3 is TGTGCCAGCAGTTACGGTTTAGCAGGGGGTACTGAAGCTTTCTTT.

Notes on this clonotype: The germline gene is not matched at one end of the junction; a read error may be the cause. V usage is TRBV6-6 and J usage is TRBJ2-2; no clear D. The CDR3 sequence is 15 residues long. CDR1 and CDR2 (germline): MNHNY, SVGAGI (reference sequence). The CDR3 loop reads CATSDFVGNTGELFF. In DNA, the CDR3 is TGTGCCACCAGTGATTTCGTAGGGAATACCGGGGAGCTGTTTTTT.

The table lists this clonotype with many counts. This chain joins TRBV20-1 and TRBJ2-7; perhaps TRBD2 as D (6 bases). The V gene's germline CDR1 is DFQATT and CDR2 SNEGSKA (reference sequence). The length of the CDR3 is 11 residues. V was pared by 4 bases and J by 6 bases, with 10 bases between. The CDR3 here is CSATTSIEQYF. The DNA for the CDR3 is TGCAGTGCTACGACTAGTATCGAGCAGTACTTC.

V and J are TRBV13 and TRBJ2-2; 13 bases align to TRBD2. V dropped 5 bases and J dropped 5; count of bases not matched to a gene: 11. The CDR3 runs 18 residues. Germline loops: CDR1 PRHDT, CDR2 FYEKMQ (reference sequence). CDR3 nucleotide sequence: TGTGCCAGCAGCCCCGGACTAGCGGGAGTTGAGGCGACCGGGGAGCTGTTTTTT. It is translated as CASSPGLAGVEATGELFF.

This clonotype was recorded many times. V gene TRBV29-1 combines with J gene TRBJ2-7; TRBD2 agrees at 7 bases. Germline V gene lookup returns CDR1 SQVTM and CDR2 ANQGSEA. V trimming: 4 bases; J trimming: 2 bases; junction bases outside the gene matches: 2. The CDR3 spans 12 residues. CDR3 sequence: CSVASGPYEQYF. The CDR3 nucleotides read TGCAGCGTTGCTAGCGGCCCCTACGAGCAGTACTTC.

The chain employs TRBV29-1 and TRBJ2-7; the match to TRBD1 covers 8 bases. The CDR3 spans 11 residues. The junction had 6 bases not matched to a gene; V was cut back by 4 bases and J by 10 bases. Germline V CDR1 and CDR2: SQVTM, ANQGSEA. In DNA form, the CDR3 reads TGCAGCGTTGGTGGGACAGGACGTCAGTACTTC. It is translated as CSVGGTGRQYF.

This clonotype was recorded at least ten times. The chain is built from TRBV20-1 and TRBJ1-1, with D hard to call. The length of the CDR3 is 12 residues. CDR1 is DFQATT, CDR2 SNEGSKA, per germline (reference sequence). V lost 3 bases, J lost 7 bases, and 12 bases lay in between. This CDR3 is CSARVREHEAFF. The CDR3 DNA is TGCAGTGCTAGGGTCCGGGAGCATGAAGCTTTCTTT.

J is TRBJ2-2 and V is TRBV7-6; the D gene could be TRBD1 or TRBD2 (6 bases each). The CDR3 has 14 residues. V lost 5 bases to trimming and J lost 4 bases, with 11 bases between them. Looked up from germline, CDR1 is SGHVS and CDR2 is FNYEAQ. CDR3 sequence: CASSRGDLTGELFF. For the CDR3, the DNA is TGTGCCAGCAGCAGGGGGGACCTCACCGGGGAGCTGTTTTTT.

The chain carries TRBV7-6 and TRBJ1-6; 10 nucleotides agree with TRBD1. Germline loops: CDR1 SGHVS, CDR2 FNYEAQ. This CDR3 has 14 residues. V trimming: 5 bases; J trimming: 9 bases; junction bases outside the gene matches: 4. As DNA, the CDR3 is TGTGCCAGCAGCCGGGACAGGGGATCTTCACCCCTCCACTTT. It is translated as CASSRDRGSSPLHF.

The rearrangement links TRBV7-2 to TRBJ2-1; D is undetermined. Germline assignment: CDR1 SGHTA and CDR2 FQGNSA. This CDR3 comprises 13 residues. Trimming took off 6 bases at V and 8 bases at J, with 14 bases between the two ends. CDR3 sequence: CASSQVAWDEQFF. Written as DNA, the CDR3 is TGTGCCAGCAGTCAGGTAGCTTGGGATGAGCAGTTCTTC.

The rearrangement uses TRBV7-6 and TRBJ2-7; 8 nucleotides match TRBD1. Germline V lookup: CDR1 SGHVS, CDR2 FNYEAQ. The V gene end was trimmed by 6 bases and the J gene end by 5 bases; junction bases not matched to a gene: 6. This CDR3 region has 13 residues. The CDR3 nucleotides are TGTGCCAGCAGTGGGGGACAGGCCCACGAGCAGTACTTC. This sequence encodes CASSGGQAHEQYF.

This clonotype appeared a few times. The chain recombines TRBV12-3 or TRBV12-4 with TRBJ2-3; D ambiguous. The CDR3 is made up of 13 amino acids. V was cut by 6 bases and J by 1 base, with 8 bases left in between. The CDR3 loop reads CASRLSRTDTQYF. The DNA of the CDR3 is TGTGCCAGCAGGCTCAGCCGCACAGATACGCAGTATTTT.

This clonotype was counted ten times or more. The genes are TRBV7-9 and TRBJ2-2; no clear D. The CDR3 runs to 13 residues. V shed 7 bases and J shed 0 bases, with 6 bases lying between them. Germline values: CDR1 SEHNR, CDR2 FQNEAQ (reference sequence). CDR3 amino acids: CASTTTNTGELFF. The CDR3 region has the DNA TGTGCCAGCACTACTACGAACACCGGGGAGCTGTTTTTT. Combining the CDR3 with reference TRBV7-9 and TRBJ2-2 gives the whole variable domain DTGVSQNPRHKITKRGQNVTFRCDPISEHNRLYWYRQTLGQGPEFLTYFQNEAQLEKSRLLSDRFSAERPKGSFSTLEIQRTEQGDSAMYLCASTTTNTGELFFGEGSRLTVL.

The J gene is TRBJ2-1, the V gene TRBV11-2; possibly TRBD2 for D (5 bases). Germline V gives CDR1 SGHAT, CDR2 FQNNGV. With 6 bases removed from V and 0 bases from J, the gap between germline ends came to 12 bases. There are 15 residues in the CDR3. This chain's CDR3 is CASSNPADSYNEQFF. The CDR3 coding sequence is TGTGCCAGCAGTAACCCAGCGGACTCCTACAATGAGCAGTTCTTC. Based on the CDR3 plus reference TRBV11-2 and TRBJ2-1, the full variable domain is EAGVAQSPRYKIIEKRQSVAFWCNPISGHATLYWYQQILGQGPKLLIQFQNNGVVDDSQLPKDRFSAERLKGVDSTLKIQPAKLEDSAVYLCASSNPADSYNEQFFGPGTRLTVL.

The table lists this clonotype with many counts. The V and J genes are TRBV20-1 and TRBJ1-1; D gene uncertain. Trimming took off 3 bases at V and 3 bases at J, with 8 bases between the two ends. This CDR3 has 12 residues. Germline V lookup: CDR1 DFQATT, CDR2 SNEGSKA (reference sequence). This chain's CDR3 is CSARVPDTEAFF. In nucleotides, the CDR3 is TGCAGTGCTAGGGTGCCGGACACTGAAGCTTTCTTT.

V and J are TRBV24-1 and TRBJ2-1; 9 bases agree with TRBD2. J was trimmed by 1 base and V by 3 bases; bases with no gene match: 15. The length of the CDR3 is 20 residues. CDR1 KGHDR and CDR2 SFDVKD come from the germline V gene. Here the CDR3 reads CATSDPTPVAGDSSYNEQFF. The CDR3 DNA follows: TGTGCCACCAGTGATCCAACCCCAGTAGCGGGAGACTCATCCTACAATGAGCAGTTCTTC.

This clonotype appeared many times. The rearrangement uses TRBV6-1 and TRBJ2-7; D might be TRBD1 (6 bases). The V and J ends lost 4 bases and 0 bases respectively, with 10 bases between them. Looked up from germline, CDR1 is MNHNS and CDR2 is SASEGT. The CDR3 spans 14 residues. The CDR3 DNA reads as TGTGCCAGCAGTGGTGGGGACATCTCCTACGAGCAGTACTTC. It encodes CASSGGDISYEQYF.

Concerning this clonotype itself: This is likely a read error, given that the CDR3 carries no conserved phenylalanine or tryptophan at its end. It is unclear where the CDR3 begins or ends on the DNA, so no DNA is shown, and the CDR3 is as TCRdb lists it. The chain recombines TRBV6-2 or TRBV6-3 with TRBJ2-7; the table's D call of TRBD1 was not tested on the DNA. Ends included, the CDR3 has 8 residues. Germline loops: CDR1 MNHEY, CDR2 SVGEGT. Here the CDR3 reads CASSYRDT.

This chain connects TRBV10-3 to TRBJ1-3; D not certain. CDR3 length equals 15 residues. The V gene lost 0 bases and the J gene lost 2 bases, with 8 bases spanning the gap. Germline V lookup: CDR1 ENHRY, CDR2 SYGVKD. The DNA of the CDR3 is TGTGCCATCAGTGAGTCGATTCCGGCTGGAAACACCATATATTTT. As protein: CAISESIPAGNTIYF.

This clonotype was seen many times. This chain links TRBV11-2 with TRBJ2-5; D gene unclear. V was pared by 3 bases and J by 5 bases, with 7 bases between. In germline, CDR1 is SGHAT, CDR2 FQNNGV. CDR3 size: 12 residues. The CDR3 sequence is CASSFMQETQYF. For the CDR3, the DNA is TGTGCCAGCAGCTTTATGCAGGAGACCCAGTACTTC.

The CDR3 DNA reads TGCGCCAGCAGCCCGAAAGGGGGTGAGCAGTACTTC. Translation: CASSPKGGEQYF. The genes are TRBV5-1 and TRBJ2-7; weak D call: TRBD1 (6 bases). V dropped 4 bases and J dropped 7 bases, with 12 bases sitting between them. This CDR3 has 12 amino acids. Germline CDR1 SGHRS, CDR2 YFSETQ.

This clonotype was seen at least ten times. V is TRBV7-2 and J is TRBJ2-7; 7 positions agree with TRBD1. This CDR3 spans 12 amino acids. The V and J ends lost 5 bases and 5 bases, in that order; junction bases with no gene match: 3. From germline, CDR1 is SGHTA and CDR2 FQGNSA. The CDR3 reads CASSPDRDEQYF. The CDR3 nucleotides are TGTGCCAGCAGCCCCGACAGGGACGAGCAGTACTTC.